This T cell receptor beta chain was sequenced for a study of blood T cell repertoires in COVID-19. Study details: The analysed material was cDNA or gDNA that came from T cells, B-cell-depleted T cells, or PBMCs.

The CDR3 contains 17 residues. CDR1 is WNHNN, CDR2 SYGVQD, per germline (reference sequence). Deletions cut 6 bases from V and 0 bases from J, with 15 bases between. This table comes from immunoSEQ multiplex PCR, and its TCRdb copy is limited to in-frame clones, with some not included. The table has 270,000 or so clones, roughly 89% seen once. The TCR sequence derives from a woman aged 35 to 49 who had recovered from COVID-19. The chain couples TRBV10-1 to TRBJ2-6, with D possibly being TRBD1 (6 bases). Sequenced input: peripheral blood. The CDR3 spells CASSRTVAGSGANVLTF. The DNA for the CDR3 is TGCGCCAGCAGCCGGACAGTTGCCGGCTCTGGGGCCAACGTCCTGACTTTC.